Sequencing of this T cell receptor beta chain was carried out in a study of cytomegalovirus exposure and HLA in healthy donors. Study-wide findings and caveats: High sensitivity and specificity were reportedly achieved when the classifier diagnosed cytomegalovirus status.

13 Jbeta primers and 60 Vbeta primers were used for the PCR. Using immunoSEQ multiplex PCR, the repertoire was profiled, and TCRdb retains in-frame clones only, with some absent. The sample holds tens of thousands of clones, roughly three quarters seen once. As for this clone: Antigen unknown.

Trimming pared 6 bases from V and 2 bases from J, leaving 8 bases between. Per germline, CDR1 SEHNR and CDR2 FQNEAQ (reference sequence). The CDR3 is made up of 12 amino acids. The receptor comes from a man aged 30 to 45 in good health and CMV-seronegative. The chain recombines TRBV7-9 with TRBJ2-7; a weak D match, TRBD2 (5 bases). The sample taken for sequencing was PBMCs. This chain's CDR3 is CASRRGTYEQYF. As DNA, the CDR3 is TGTGCCAGCAGACGGGGTACCTACGAGCAGTACTTC.